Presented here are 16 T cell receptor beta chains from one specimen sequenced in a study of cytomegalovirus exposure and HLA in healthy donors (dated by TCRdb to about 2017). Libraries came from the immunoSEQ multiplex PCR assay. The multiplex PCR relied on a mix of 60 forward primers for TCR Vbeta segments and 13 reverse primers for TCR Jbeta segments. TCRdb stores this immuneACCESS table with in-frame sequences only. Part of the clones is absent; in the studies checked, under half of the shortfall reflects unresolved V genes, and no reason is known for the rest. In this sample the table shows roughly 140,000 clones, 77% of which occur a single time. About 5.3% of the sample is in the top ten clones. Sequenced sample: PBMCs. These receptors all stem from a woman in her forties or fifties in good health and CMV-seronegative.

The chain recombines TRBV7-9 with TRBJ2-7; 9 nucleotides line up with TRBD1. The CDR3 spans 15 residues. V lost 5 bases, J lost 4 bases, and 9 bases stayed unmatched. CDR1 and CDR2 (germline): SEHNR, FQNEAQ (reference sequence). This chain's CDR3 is CASSDDRDRAYEQYF. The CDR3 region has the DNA TGTGCCAGCAGCGACGACCGGGACAGGGCATACGAGCAGTACTTC.

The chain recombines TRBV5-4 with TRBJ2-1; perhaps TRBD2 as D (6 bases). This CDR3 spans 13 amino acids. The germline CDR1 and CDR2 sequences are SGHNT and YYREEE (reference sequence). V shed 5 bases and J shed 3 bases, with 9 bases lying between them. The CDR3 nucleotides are TGTGCCAGCAGGGGGGGACTCTACAATGAGCAGTTCTTC. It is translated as CASRGGLYNEQFF.

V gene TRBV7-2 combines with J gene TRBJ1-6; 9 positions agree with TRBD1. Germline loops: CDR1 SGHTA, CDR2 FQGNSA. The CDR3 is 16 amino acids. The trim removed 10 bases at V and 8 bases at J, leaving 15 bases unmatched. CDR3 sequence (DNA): TGTGCCACCGGACCAGGGGACAGGGTTTTGTATTCACCCCTCCACTTT. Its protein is CATGPGDRVLYSPLHF.

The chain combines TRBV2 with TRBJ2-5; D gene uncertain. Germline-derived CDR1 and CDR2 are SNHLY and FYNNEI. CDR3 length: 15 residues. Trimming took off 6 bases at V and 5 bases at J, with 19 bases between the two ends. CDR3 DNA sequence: TGTGCCAGCAGGGAGAAAAGGCTACAAATGGAGACCCAGTACTTC. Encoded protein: CASREKRLQMETQYF.

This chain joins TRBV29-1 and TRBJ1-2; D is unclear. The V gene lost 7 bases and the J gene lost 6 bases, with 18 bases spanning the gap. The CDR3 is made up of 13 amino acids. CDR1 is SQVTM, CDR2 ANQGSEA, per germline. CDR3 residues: CSALPARLDGYTF. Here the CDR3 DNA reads TGCAGCGCCCTCCCGGCGAGGTTAGATGGCTACACCTTC.

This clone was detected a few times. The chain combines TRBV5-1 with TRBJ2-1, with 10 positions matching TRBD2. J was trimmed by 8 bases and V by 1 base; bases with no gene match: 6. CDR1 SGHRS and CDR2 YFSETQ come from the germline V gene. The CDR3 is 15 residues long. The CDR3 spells CASSLLAGDVDEQFF. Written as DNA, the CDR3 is TGCGCCAGCAGCTTGCTAGCGGGGGATGTCGATGAGCAGTTCTTC.

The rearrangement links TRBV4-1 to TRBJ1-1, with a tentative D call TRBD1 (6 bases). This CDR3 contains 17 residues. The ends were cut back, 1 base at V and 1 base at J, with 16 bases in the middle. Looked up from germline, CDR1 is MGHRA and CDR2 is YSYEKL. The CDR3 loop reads CASSQGPFSRGNTEAFF. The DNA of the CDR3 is TGCGCCAGCAGCCAAGGCCCGTTCTCCAGGGGGAACACTGAAGCTTTCTTT.

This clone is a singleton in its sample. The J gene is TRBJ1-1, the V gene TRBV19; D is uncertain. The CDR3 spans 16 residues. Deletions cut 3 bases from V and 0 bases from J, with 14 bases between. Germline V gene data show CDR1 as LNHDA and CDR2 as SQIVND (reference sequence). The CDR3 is CASSIRSPGMNTEAFF. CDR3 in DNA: TGTGCCAGTAGTATTCGATCCCCTGGCATGAACACTGAAGCTTTCTTT.

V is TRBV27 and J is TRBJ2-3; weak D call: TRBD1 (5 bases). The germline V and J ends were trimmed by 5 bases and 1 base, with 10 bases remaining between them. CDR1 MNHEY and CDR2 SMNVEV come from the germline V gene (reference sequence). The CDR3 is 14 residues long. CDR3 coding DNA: TGTGCCAGCAGTCCAGACAGACGCACAGATACGCAGTATTTT. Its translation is CASSPDRRTDTQYF.

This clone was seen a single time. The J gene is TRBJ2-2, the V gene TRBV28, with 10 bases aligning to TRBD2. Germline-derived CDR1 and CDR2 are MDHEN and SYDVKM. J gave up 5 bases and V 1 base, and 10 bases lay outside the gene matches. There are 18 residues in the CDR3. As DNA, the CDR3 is TGTGCCAGCAGTTTATTTTCTAGCGGGGGCCCGAGGACCGGGGAGCTGTTTTTT. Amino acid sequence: CASSLFSSGGPRTGELFF.

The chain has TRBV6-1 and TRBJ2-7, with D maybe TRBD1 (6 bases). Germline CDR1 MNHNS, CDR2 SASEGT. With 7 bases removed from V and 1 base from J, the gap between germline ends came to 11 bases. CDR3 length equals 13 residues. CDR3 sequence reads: CASITDSSYEQYF. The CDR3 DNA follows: TGTGCCAGCATAACGGACAGTTCCTACGAGCAGTACTTC.

The CDR3, as DNA: TGCGCCAGCAGCTTAGGGACAGTCTTTCGAGAGACCCAGTACTTC. Translation: CASSLGTVFRETQYF. The chain uses TRBV5-1 and TRBJ2-5; 7 positions match TRBD1. In germline, CDR1 is SGHRS, CDR2 YFSETQ. There are 15 residues in the CDR3. The V segment lost 2 bases and the J segment 4 bases; nucleotides outside the gene matches: 8.

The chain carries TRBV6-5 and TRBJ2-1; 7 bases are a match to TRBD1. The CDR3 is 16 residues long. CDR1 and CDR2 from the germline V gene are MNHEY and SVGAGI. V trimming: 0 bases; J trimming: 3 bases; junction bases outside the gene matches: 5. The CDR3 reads CASSYSSGQIYNEQFF. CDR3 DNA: TGTGCCAGCAGTTACTCCTCGGGACAGATCTACAATGAGCAGTTCTTC.

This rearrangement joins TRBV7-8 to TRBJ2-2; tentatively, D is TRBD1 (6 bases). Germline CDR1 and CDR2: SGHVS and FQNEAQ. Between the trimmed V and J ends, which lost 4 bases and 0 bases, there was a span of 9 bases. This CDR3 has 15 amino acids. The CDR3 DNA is TGTGCCAGCAGCTACAGGGCCTCGAACACCGGGGAGCTGTTTTTT. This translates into CASSYRASNTGELFF.

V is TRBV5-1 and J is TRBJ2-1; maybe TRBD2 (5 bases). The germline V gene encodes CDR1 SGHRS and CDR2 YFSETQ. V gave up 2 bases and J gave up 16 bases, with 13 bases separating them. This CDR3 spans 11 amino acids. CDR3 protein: CASSFELVKFF. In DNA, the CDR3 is TGCGCCAGCAGCTTCGAACTAGTCAAATTCTTC.

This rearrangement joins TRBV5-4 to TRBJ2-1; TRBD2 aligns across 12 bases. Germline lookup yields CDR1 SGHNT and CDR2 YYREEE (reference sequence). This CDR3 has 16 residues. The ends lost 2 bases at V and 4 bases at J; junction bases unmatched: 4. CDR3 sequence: CASSFGLAGNYNEQFF. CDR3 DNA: TGTGCCAGCAGCTTTGGACTAGCGGGGAATTACAATGAGCAGTTCTTC. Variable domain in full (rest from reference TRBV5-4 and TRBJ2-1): ETGVTQSPTHLIKTRGQQVTLRCSSQSGHNTVSWYQQALGQGPQFIFQYYREEENGRGNFPPRFSGLQFPNYSSELNVNALELDDSALYLCASSFGLAGNYNEQFFGPGTRLTVL.